The sequence of this TCR beta chain was determined in a study of blood T cell repertoires in COVID-19. Study-level information: The cDNA or gDNA used as material had been derived from T cells, B-cell-depleted T cells, or PBMCs.

Here immunoSEQ multiplex PCR was the method, and the copy in TCRdb shows in-frame clones only, minus some. Found here are just under 90,000 clones, about 88% of them singletons; the top ten hold 2.5% to 3.5%. The CDR3 totals 15 residues. Trimming at V came to 1 base and at J to 1 base, leaving 2 bases not matched to a gene. The V gene's germline CDR1 is LNHNV and CDR2 YYDKDF (reference sequence). The chain joins TRBV15 to TRBJ2-3, with 7 bases matching TRBD1. Sequencing used peripheral blood. This receptor was obtained from a woman older than 75 with acute or convalescent COVID-19. The CDR3 coding sequence is TGTGCCACCAGCAGAGGAGGACAGGGCACAGATACGCAGTATTTT. This encodes CATSRGGQGTDTQYF.